This T cell receptor beta chain originates from a study of shared clonotypes between healthy human individuals. Turning to the study itself: Aged 18 to 49, the donors were two women and three men. CD4 naive and memory got three plates each, CD8 naive two, CD8 memory one.

The study, taken as a whole, reports: Clonotype sharing among donors likely depends on sequencing depth. Richness estimates generally favored naive over memory subsets.

Naive CD8 cells were CD45RO-negative, positively selected for CCR7, excluding terminally differentiated effector memory CD45RA+ cells. As regards this clone: Its antigen is unknown.

Clones were read by immunoSEQ multiplex PCR, and TCRdb kept only the in-frame ones, dropping some. The sample has 800,000 or so clones, roughly 96% seen once. The TCR was taken from a man younger than 40 in good health. Sample: naive CD8+ T cells sorted from blood.

This chain's CDR3 is CAISELGSGNTIYF. The CDR3 coding sequence is TGTGCCATCAGTGAGTTGGGCTCTGGAAACACCATATATTTT. V is TRBV10-3 and J is TRBJ1-3, with D hard to call. Per the germline V gene, CDR1 is ENHRY and CDR2 is SYGVKD. V was trimmed by 1 base and J by 0 bases, leaving 4 bases between them. This CDR3 is built from 14 residues.